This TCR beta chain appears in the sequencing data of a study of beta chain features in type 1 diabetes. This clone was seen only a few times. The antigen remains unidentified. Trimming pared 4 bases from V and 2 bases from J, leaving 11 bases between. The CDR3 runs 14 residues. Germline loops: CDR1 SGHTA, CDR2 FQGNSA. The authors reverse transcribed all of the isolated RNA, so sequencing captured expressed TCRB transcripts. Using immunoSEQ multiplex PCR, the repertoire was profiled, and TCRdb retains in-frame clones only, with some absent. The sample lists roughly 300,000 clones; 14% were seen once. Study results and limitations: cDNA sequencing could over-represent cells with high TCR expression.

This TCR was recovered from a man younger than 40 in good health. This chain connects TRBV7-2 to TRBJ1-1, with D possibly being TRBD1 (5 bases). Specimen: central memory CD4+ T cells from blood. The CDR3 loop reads CASSSRTPNTEAFF. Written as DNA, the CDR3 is TGTGCCAGCAGCTCTAGGACACCTAACACTGAAGCTTTCTTT.